The entry below gives a single T cell receptor beta chain sequence along with its context. Germline V gene data show CDR1 as SNHLY and CDR2 as FYNNEI. V gave up 6 bases and J gave up 0 bases, with 8 bases separating them. This CDR3 is built from 14 residues. The source of the sample is a study of CD8+ T cells in alopecia areata. The wider study: Tofacitinib therapy lasting 6 to 18 months was followed by 6 months off drug.

It was cDNA, reverse transcribed from extracted RNA, that served as the sequencing template. Method: immunoSEQ multiplex PCR; TCRdb's copy keeps in-frame clones and lacks some. The data contain 150,000 or so clones, more than 75% of them seen just once; the ten biggest clones take up more than 13%. Samples from alopecia areata patients were lesional scalp punch biopsies and peripheral blood. The source material was CD8+ T cells sorted from blood, sampled at week 0. V and J are TRBV2 and TRBJ2-2; possible D gene TRBD2, 5 bases. This clonotype was obtained from a human donor with alopecia areata. CDR3 DNA: TGTGCCAGCAGGCTAGCTGCGAACACCGGGGAGCTGTTTTTT. Protein product: CASRLAANTGELFF.